One sample yielded the 17 T cell receptor beta chains listed below, sequenced in a study of cytomegalovirus exposure and HLA in healthy donors (dated by TCRdb to about 2017). Library preparation used the immunoSEQ multiplex PCR assay. The multiplex PCR relied on a mix of 60 forward primers for TCR Vbeta segments and 13 reverse primers for TCR Jbeta segments. TCRdb's version of the immuneACCESS table is confined to in-frame rearrangements and falls short of the full clone set. An unresolved V gene accounts for under half of the shortfall where checked; the remainder is of unknown origin. The sample table shows tens of thousands of clones, and over 65% are seen once. Around 20% of the sample is taken by the ten largest. The source material was PBMCs. The receptors stem from a man aged 50 to 60 in good health and CMV-seropositive.

V and J are TRBV5-1 and TRBJ1-4; possible D gene TRBD1, 6 bases. Germline V gives CDR1 SGHRS, CDR2 YFSETQ. There are 16 residues in the CDR3. V shed 0 bases and J shed 8 bases, with 17 bases lying between them. The CDR3: CASSLVSPGEKEKLFF. The CDR3 DNA sequence: TGCGCCAGCAGCTTGGTTTCCCCAGGGGAGAAGGAAAAACTGTTTTTT.

The genes are TRBV5-8 and TRBJ2-3; 14 nucleotides line up with TRBD2. Germline CDR1 reads SGHTS; CDR2 reads YDEGEE. Losses at the gene ends were 4 bases for V and 2 bases for J; bases not matched to a gene: 6. This CDR3 has 17 residues. The chain's CDR3 is CASSLGTSGGLTDTQYF. The CDR3 DNA is TGTGCCAGCAGCCTCGGGACTAGCGGGGGCCTCACAGATACGCAGTATTTT.

CDR3 sequence reads: CASSLASGQGLRGYTF. The DNA of the CDR3 is TGCGCCAGCAGCTTGGCCTCGGGACAGGGGTTAAGAGGCTACACCTTC. This chain connects TRBV5-1 to TRBJ1-2; the match to TRBD1 covers 10 bases. This CDR3 is built from 16 residues. The junction had 10 bases not matched to a gene; V was cut back by 0 bases and J by 8 bases. Per the germline V gene, CDR1 is SGHRS and CDR2 is YFSETQ.

The V call is TRBV4-3, the J call TRBJ1-5; D is perhaps TRBD1 (5 bases). CDR1 is LGHNA and CDR2 is YSLEER in the germline V gene. V shed 0 bases and J shed 7 bases, with 16 bases lying between them. CDR3 length equals 16 residues. CDR3 amino acids: CASSQDYGQGGQPQHF. CDR3 DNA: TGCGCCAGCAGCCAAGATTATGGGCAGGGAGGACAGCCCCAGCATTTT.

The chain joins TRBV19 to TRBJ1-2; weak D call: TRBD1 (5 bases). CDR3 length: 12 residues. CDR1 and CDR2 from the germline V gene are LNHDA and SQIVND (reference sequence). With 10 bases removed from V and 8 bases from J, the gap between germline ends came to 17 bases. CDR3 residues: CAIQGLLGGYTF. The CDR3 nucleotides are TGTGCCATCCAGGGCCTTCTGGGGGGCTACACCTTC. The full variable domain, its missing parts supplied by reference TRBV19 and TRBJ1-2, is DGGITQSPKYLFRKEGQNVTLSCEQNLNHDAMYWYRQDPGQGLRLIYYSQIVNDFQKGDIAEGYSVSREKKESFPLTVTSAQKNPTAFYLCAIQGLLGGYTFGSGTRLTVV.

The genes are TRBV5-1 and TRBJ2-3; possibly TRBD2 for D (6 bases). Per germline, CDR1 SGHRS and CDR2 YFSETQ. The CDR3 runs 14 residues. V lost 2 bases and J lost 10, with 17 bases in between. The CDR3 coding sequence is TGCGCCAGCAGCTTTTCCGGCGGGGCTAAGGCGCAGTATTTT. Amino acid sequence: CASSFSGGAKAQYF.

The rearrangement joins TRBV28 to TRBJ1-5, with 10 positions matching TRBD1. The CDR3 is made up of 14 amino acids. J was trimmed by 7 bases and V by 6 bases; bases with no gene match: 6. Germline V gene sequence: CDR1 MDHEN, CDR2 SYDVKM. In DNA, the CDR3 is TGTGCCAGCAGCCTGACAGGGGGCGGGCAGCCCCAGCATTTT. Protein product: CASSLTGGGQPQHF.

This chain connects TRBV6-4 to TRBJ1-2; 8 bases align to TRBD1. The V and J ends lost 4 bases and 5 bases, in that order; junction bases with no gene match: 9. The CDR3 is 15 residues long. Germline V gene lookup returns CDR1 MRHNA and CDR2 SNTAGT. CDR3 sequence: CASSAETGALYGYTF. CDR3 nucleotide sequence: TGTGCCAGCAGTGCCGAGACAGGGGCCCTTTATGGCTACACCTTC.

This chain connects TRBV21-1 to TRBJ2-7; the DNA was not used to check the table's D call, TRBD2. TRBV21-1 is an annotated pseudogene. The CDR3 consists of 12 residues. The CDR3 DNA is TGTGCCAGAACGACGGGGGAACACGAGCAGTACTTC. This translates into CARTTGEHEQYF.

V usage is TRBV6-5 and J usage is TRBJ2-2; the match to TRBD1 covers 8 bases. V shed 6 bases, J shed 7 bases, and the junction held 7 bases outside the gene matches. Germline V lookup: CDR1 MNHEY, CDR2 SVGAGI. This CDR3 has 14 amino acids. The CDR3: CASSRDRNVGELFF. In DNA, the CDR3 is TGTGCCAGCAGCCGGGACAGGAACGTCGGGGAGCTGTTTTTT.

The chain couples TRBV2 to TRBJ1-2; the D is unclear. V lost 6 bases to trimming and J lost 2 bases, with 16 bases between them. The CDR3 extends over 15 amino acids. Germline values: CDR1 SNHLY, CDR2 FYNNEI. The CDR3 nucleotides read TGTGCCAGCAGCGCTTTGGAGACGGCCAACTATGGCTACACCTTC. It specifies CASSALETANYGYTF.

This chain uses TRBV5-4 with TRBJ1-1, with no clear D. Germline CDR1 is SGHNT and CDR2 is YYREEE (reference sequence). Deletions cut 3 bases from V and 1 base from J, with 7 bases between. This CDR3 contains 13 residues. The CDR3 nucleotides are TGTGCCAGCAGCTCCACAGCGAACACTGAAGCTTTCTTT. Residues: CASSSTANTEAFF.

In this sample, this clone turned up many times. V is TRBV7-2 and J is TRBJ1-2; 10 bases line up with TRBD1. With V trimmed by 5 bases and J by 4 bases, 1 base remained unmatched. Germline loops: CDR1 SGHTA, CDR2 FQGNSA. CDR3 size: 13 residues. The CDR3 DNA follows: TGTGCCAGCAGCCGGACAGGGGGCTATGGCTACACCTTC. It is translated as CASSRTGGYGYTF.

This clone occurred a few times. The chain uses TRBV11-1 and TRBJ2-1; TRBD2 aligns across 15 bases. Unmatched junction bases numbered 7, after V lost 3 bases and J lost 4 bases. The CDR3 contains 18 residues. Per germline, CDR1 SGHAT and CDR2 FQDESV (reference sequence). The CDR3 region has the DNA TGTGCCAGCAGCTTCGACGGGACTAGCGGGGGGCGATACAATGAGCAGTTCTTC. Residues: CASSFDGTSGGRYNEQFF. The entire variable domain, with the rest obtained from reference TRBV11-1 and TRBJ2-1, is as follows: EAEVAQSPRYKITEKSQAVAFWCDPISGHATLYWYRQILGQGPELLVQFQDESVVDDSQLPKDRFSAERLKGVDSTLKIQPAELGDSAMYLCASSFDGTSGGRYNEQFFGPGTRLTVL.

The chain links TRBV12-5 to TRBJ1-5; 8 nucleotides line up with TRBD1. This CDR3 comprises 15 residues. Germline trimming cut 2 bases from V and 4 bases from J; bases unmatched to any gene: 4. Germline V gene sequence: CDR1 LGHNT, CDR2 FRNRAP. The CDR3 DNA sequence: TGTGCTAGTGGTTTGTCCCGACAGGGGAATCAGCCCCAGCATTTT. This codes for CASGLSRQGNQPQHF.

This clone was seen a single time. The chain is built from TRBV29-1 and TRBJ2-1, with D hard to call. Trimming removed 2 bases from V and 8 bases from J, with 7 bases in between. The CDR3 is 11 residues long. In germline, CDR1 is SQVTM, CDR2 ANQGSEA. The CDR3 sequence is CSVETVYEQFF. For the CDR3, the DNA is TGCAGCGTTGAAACAGTATATGAGCAGTTCTTC.

The genes are TRBV7-2 and TRBJ2-1, with 7 bases that match TRBD1. There are 15 residues in the CDR3. V trimming: 7 bases; J trimming: 7 bases; junction bases outside the gene matches: 13. The germline V gene encodes CDR1 SGHTA and CDR2 FQGNSA. CDR3 sequence (DNA): TGTGCCAGCACCATGACAGGGTCTGGGTGGAATGAGCAGTTCTTC. It codes for CASTMTGSGWNEQFF.